This T cell receptor (beta chain) was observed in a study of CD8 T cells in Susac syndrome. RNA amounts of about 0.45 to 1 ug underwent reverse transcription with random hexamers. One entry per CDR3 protein results from TCRdb running MiXCR on the immunoSEQ multiplex PCR reads. This sample has about 150,000 distinct CDR3 sequences, with 90% to 96% found just once. Germline V gives CDR1 MNHGY, CDR2 SAAAGT. Trimming cost V 4 bases and J 8 bases, with 8 bases left between them. The CDR3 has 11 amino acids. The receptor comes from a human donor with Susac syndrome. Sequences were obtained from CD4+ T cells from PBMCs. V and J are TRBV6-8 and TRBJ1-1, with unresolved D. In DNA form, the CDR3 reads TGTGCCAGCAGTTTTGTCAGGGAAGCTTTCTTT. It codes for CASSFVREAFF.